Presented here are 27 T cell receptor beta chains from one specimen sequenced in a study of T-cell memory formation after mild COVID-19. TCRdb processed the 5' RACE reads anew with MiXCR; each CDR3 protein has one entry. The sample lists some 300,000 distinct CDR3 sequences, more than 20% occurring once. Sequenced material: PBMCs or a T cell subset sorted from them (not recorded which). Every receptor here comes from a man aged 18 to 30 who had mild COVID-19 (a few samples of this study predate the infection). Cell type and time point are not known.

There are a few counts of this clonotype. The V gene is TRBV18, the J gene TRBJ1-4; unclear D gene. The CDR3 totals 15 residues. V was clipped by 3 bases and J by 3 bases, with 11 bases between them. Germline lookup yields CDR1 KGHSH and CDR2 LQKENI. The CDR3 DNA sequence: TGTGCCAGCTCACCCCGGGAAGGGTCTAATGAAAAACTGTTTTTT. Translation: CASSPREGSNEKLFF. Drawing the rest from reference TRBV18 and TRBJ1-4, the complete variable domain is NAGVMQNPRHLVRRRGQEARLRCSPMKGHSHVYWYRQLPEEGLKFMVYLQKENIIDESGMPKERFSAEFPKEGPSILRIQQVVRGDSAAYFCASSPREGSNEKLFFGSGTQLSVL.

The J gene is TRBJ2-3, the V gene TRBV5-1; D is possibly TRBD1 or TRBD2 (5 bases each). V was cut by 6 bases and J by 1 base, with 12 bases left in between. Germline V CDR1 and CDR2: SGHRS, YFSETQ. CDR3 length: 14 amino acids. In DNA, the CDR3 is TGCGCCAGCACGCGAGGGGTGGGCACAGATACGCAGTATTTT. It encodes CASTRGVGTDTQYF.

This clonotype showed up just a few times. The chain has TRBV29-1 and TRBJ2-7, with D maybe TRBD2 (5 bases). V gave up 4 bases and J gave up 3 bases, with 13 bases separating them. This CDR3 has 13 residues. Per germline, CDR1 SQVTM and CDR2 ANQGSEA. CDR3 DNA: TGCAGCGTTGGAGAGGGTCGTTTCTACGAGCAGTACTTC. This sequence encodes CSVGEGRFYEQYF.

The chain has TRBV6-5 and TRBJ2-3, with 10 bases matching TRBD1. Per germline, CDR1 MNHEY and CDR2 SVGAGI. With 6 bases clipped from V and 6 bases from J, the junction kept 9 bases outside the gene matches. This CDR3 is 15 amino acids long. CDR3 sequence reads: CASRGSGTGEDTQYF. As DNA, the CDR3 is TGTGCCAGCAGAGGGTCCGGGACAGGGGAGGATACGCAGTATTTT.

This clonotype has only a few counts. The gene calls are TRBV7-2 and TRBJ2-5; no reliable D call. This CDR3 comprises 13 residues. Between the trimmed V and J ends, which lost 2 bases and 5 bases, there was a span of 9 bases. Germline-derived CDR1 and CDR2 are SGHTA and FQGNSA. The CDR3 spells CASSLTFRETQYF. The DNA of the CDR3 is TGTGCCAGCAGCTTAACCTTCCGCGAGACCCAGTACTTC.

This clonotype has only a few counts. The chain links TRBV7-2 to TRBJ2-2, with D perhaps being TRBD1 or TRBD2 (5 bases each). Germline assignment: CDR1 SGHTA and CDR2 FQGNSA. V lost 3 bases to trimming and J lost 5 bases, with 10 bases between them. This CDR3 region has 14 residues. CDR3 DNA: TGTGCCAGCAGCTTCGGGGCGGATACCGGGGAGCTGTTTTTT. Translated, it gives CASSFGADTGELFF. The complete variable domain, with remaining parts taken from reference TRBV7-2 and TRBJ2-2, reads GAGVSQSPSNKVTEKGKDVELRCDPISGHTALYWYRQSLGQGLEFLIYFQGNSAPDKSGLPSDRFSAERTGGSVSTLTIQRTQQEDSAVYLCASSFGADTGELFFGEGSRLTVL.

This clonotype was detected once. The CDR3 sequence is CASSATAVGGYGYTF. The CDR3 region has the DNA TGTGCCAGCTCTGCCACGGCAGTGGGAGGCTATGGCTACACCTTC. This chain connects TRBV18 to TRBJ1-2; D gene unclear. The V gene lost 6 bases and the J gene lost 4 bases, with 18 bases spanning the gap. Germline V gene sequence: CDR1 KGHSH, CDR2 LQKENI. The CDR3 runs to 15 residues.

In this sample, this clonotype turned up a few times. The genes are TRBV6-5 and TRBJ1-3, with a possible D match to TRBD1 (5 bases). The ends were cut back, 7 bases at V and 0 bases at J, with 13 bases in the middle. Germline V gene sequence: CDR1 MNHEY, CDR2 SVGAGI. This CDR3 comprises 15 residues. In nucleotides, the CDR3 is TGTGCCAGCACCCAGGGAGCGGGCTCTGGAAACACCATATATTTT. This gives the protein CASTQGAGSGNTIYF.

This clonotype was counted ten times or more. V is TRBV19 and J is TRBJ2-3; D ambiguous. CDR3 length equals 11 residues. Trimming took 9 bases from V and 0 from J, leaving 4 bases between them. The germline CDR1 and CDR2 sequences are LNHDA and SQIVND (reference sequence). CDR3 loop: CARTSTDTQYF. CDR3 sequence (DNA): TGTGCCAGGACTAGCACAGATACGCAGTATTTT. Looking up the rest from reference TRBV19 and TRBJ2-3 gives the full variable domain: DGGITQSPKYLFRKEGQNVTLSCEQNLNHDAMYWYRQDPGQGLRLIYYSQIVNDFQKGDIAEGYSVSREKKESFPLTVTSAQKNPTAFYLCARTSTDTQYFGPGTRLTVL.

The table lists this clonotype with a few counts. V is TRBV23-1 and J is TRBJ1-1; D unresolved. TRBV23-1 is sorted into the ORF group, with uncertain function. Trimming shortened V by 6 bases and J by 3 bases, and 14 bases separated the two germline ends. CDR3 length: 14 amino acids. The CDR3 region is CASSRGPEDTEAFF. CDR3 in DNA: TGCGCCAGCAGCAGAGGACCCGAGGACACTGAAGCTTTCTTT.

In regard to this clonotype: One end of the junction fails to match germline, which may point to a read error. The V gene is TRBV7-3, the J gene TRBJ2-2; a possible D gene is TRBD2 (7 bases). The germline gives CDR1 SGHTA, CDR2 FQGTGA. There are 13 residues in the CDR3. DNA of the CDR3: TGTGCCAGCTGGGGGGGGGACACCGGGGAGCTGGTTTTT. It translates to CASWGGDTGELVF.

This chain connects TRBV7-9 to TRBJ1-2; tentatively, D is TRBD1 (6 bases). Germline V gives CDR1 SEHNR, CDR2 FQNEAQ (reference sequence). This CDR3 is 14 amino acids long. The V end lost 1 base, the J end lost 5 bases, and 11 bases lay between the germline ends. In nucleotides, the CDR3 is TGTGCCAGCAGCTTAGGCAGGGGTGAATATGGCTACACCTTC. Its translation is CASSLGRGEYGYTF. The complete variable domain, with remaining parts taken from reference TRBV7-9 and TRBJ1-2, reads DTGVSQNPRHKITKRGQNVTFRCDPISEHNRLYWYRQTLGQGPEFLTYFQNEAQLEKSRLLSDRFSAERPKGSFSTLEIQRTEQGDSAMYLCASSLGRGEYGYTFGSGTRLTVV.

This chain connects TRBV9 to TRBJ2-5; D uncertain. Germline V gene data show CDR1 as SGDLS and CDR2 as YYNGEE. There are 14 residues in the CDR3. Trimming took off 0 bases at V and 3 bases at J, with 9 bases between the two ends. CDR3 nucleotides: TGTGCCAGCAGCGTAGGGGCAGGAGAAGAGACCCAGTACTTC. Translation: CASSVGAGEETQYF.

In nucleotides, the CDR3 is TGCGCCAGCAGCCGCAGATGGACCTCCGGGACAGAATACGAGCAGTACTTC. This codes for CASSRRWTSGTEYEQYF. The chain recombines TRBV4-1 with TRBJ2-7; 7 bases map to TRBD1. Per germline, CDR1 MGHRA and CDR2 YSYEKL. This CDR3 region has 17 residues. V lost 4 bases to trimming and J lost 4 bases; unmatched junction nucleotides: 16.

The table lists this clonotype with a few counts. This CDR3 is CASSLEGGPQPQHF. Written as DNA, the CDR3 is TGTGCCAGCAGCCTAGAGGGAGGGCCGCAGCCCCAGCATTTT. The chain employs TRBV7-9 and TRBJ1-5; no clear D. Trimming took 5 bases from V and 7 from J, leaving 15 bases between them. Per the germline V gene, CDR1 is SEHNR and CDR2 is FQNEAQ (reference sequence). The CDR3 contains 14 residues. Together with reference TRBV7-9 and TRBJ1-5, the CDR3 gives the full variable domain: DTGVSQNPRHKITKRGQNVTFRCDPISEHNRLYWYRQTLGQGPEFLTYFQNEAQLEKSRLLSDRFSAERPKGSFSTLEIQRTEQGDSAMYLCASSLEGGPQPQHFGDGTRLSIL.

This clonotype was counted at least ten times. V is TRBV3-1 and J is TRBJ2-3, with a tentative D call TRBD2 (6 bases). V lost 4 bases to trimming and J lost 4 bases, with 6 bases between them. Germline loops: CDR1 LGHDT, CDR2 YNNKEL (reference sequence). The CDR3 length is 12 residues. This CDR3 reads CASSRGADTQYF. The CDR3 DNA follows: TGTGCCAGCAGCCGGGGGGCAGATACGCAGTATTTT.

V is TRBV5-1 and J is TRBJ2-5; D gene unclear. V gave up 4 bases and J gave up 5 bases, with 21 bases separating them. Germline loops: CDR1 SGHRS, CDR2 YFSETQ. This CDR3 spans 16 amino acids. CDR3 DNA sequence: TGCGCCAGCAGCAGGACCCGAGCTTGGGAATACGAGACCCAGTACTTC. Amino acid sequence: CASSRTRAWEYETQYF. Complete variable domain (other parts from reference TRBV5-1 and TRBJ2-5): KAGVTQTPRYLIKTRGQQVTLSCSPISGHRSVSWYQQTPGQGLQFLFEYFSETQRNKGNFPGRFSGRQFSNSRSEMNVSTLELGDSALYLCASSRTRAWEYETQYFGPGTRLLVL.

V is TRBV3-1 and J is TRBJ2-7; TRBD2 matches at 11 bases. The CDR3 loop spans 15 amino acids. V lost 1 base, J lost 3 bases, and 2 bases stayed unmatched. Germline V lookup: CDR1 LGHDT, CDR2 YNNKEL (reference sequence). CDR3: CASSQGGTSGYEQYF. The CDR3 region has the DNA TGTGCCAGCAGCCAAGGCGGGACTAGCGGCTACGAGCAGTACTTC.

The V call is TRBV3-1, the J call TRBJ1-1; D possibly corresponds to TRBD1 (5 bases). The CDR3 has 14 amino acids. V lost 8 bases to trimming and J lost 6 bases, with 19 bases between them. Germline-derived CDR1 and CDR2 are LGHDT and YNNKEL (reference sequence). The CDR3: CASQGVGAGAEAFF. CDR3 bases: TGTGCCAGCCAAGGGGTCGGGGCTGGGGCTGAAGCTTTCTTT.

A single count supports this clonotype. This chain joins TRBV11-2 and TRBJ2-1, with unresolved D. The CDR3 loop spans 13 amino acids. CDR1 SGHAT and CDR2 FQNNGV come from the germline V gene. Trimming stripped 5 bases from V and 5 bases from J, with 10 bases between. Written as DNA, the CDR3 is TGTGCCAGCAGCAGGTATGACCACAATGAGCAGTTCTTC. Translation gives CASSRYDHNEQFF. Full variable domain (missing parts from reference TRBV11-2 and TRBJ2-1): EAGVAQSPRYKIIEKRQSVAFWCNPISGHATLYWYQQILGQGPKLLIQFQNNGVVDDSQLPKDRFSAERLKGVDSTLKIQPAKLEDSAVYLCASSRYDHNEQFFGPGTRLTVL.

This chain uses TRBV5-1 with TRBJ2-3; D assignment may be TRBD1 or TRBD2 (7 bases each). Germline V gives CDR1 SGHRS, CDR2 YFSETQ. CDR3 length equals 17 residues. V was clipped by 0 bases and J by 4 bases, with 18 bases between them. In DNA, the CDR3 is TGCGCCAGCAGCTTGGCCAGGGGGGGCGGTGGATCAGATACGCAGTATTTT. This translates into CASSLARGGGGSDTQYF.

This clonotype has only a few counts. CDR3 bases: TGTGCCAGCTCACCACTTTCAGACGTGAACACTGAAGCTTTCTTT. Its translation: CASSPLSDVNTEAFF. This chain uses TRBV18 with TRBJ1-1; D is undetermined. This CDR3 has 15 residues. Germline loops: CDR1 KGHSH, CDR2 LQKENI. V lost 1 base and J lost 0, with 9 bases in between.

The chain couples TRBV12-3 or TRBV12-4 to TRBJ2-7; D gene unclear. Between the trimmed V and J ends, which lost 5 bases and 3 bases, there was a span of 11 bases. The CDR3 sequence is 13 residues long. CDR3 in amino acids: CASSPTTNYEQYF. The CDR3, as DNA: TGTGCCAGCAGTCCCACCACGAACTACGAGCAGTACTTC.

The chain combines TRBV5-1 with TRBJ2-6; D gene uncertain. Trimming removed 2 bases at V and 0 bases at J, with 15 bases between. This CDR3 contains 18 residues. Looked up from germline, CDR1 is SGHRS and CDR2 is YFSETQ. The CDR3 protein is CASSLTPRPISGANVLTF. The CDR3 nucleotides are TGCGCCAGCAGCTTAACGCCAAGACCCATCTCTGGGGCCAACGTCCTGACTTTC.

The table lists this clonotype with many counts. J is TRBJ2-3 and V is TRBV20-1; 9 bases map to TRBD2. Germline V gene lookup returns CDR1 DFQATT and CDR2 SNEGSKA (reference sequence). CDR3 size: 15 residues. V shed 6 bases and J 2 bases; nucleotides not matched to a gene: 9. The CDR3 loop is CSASQTSGLTDTQYF. As DNA, the CDR3 is TGCAGTGCCAGTCAGACTAGCGGCCTCACAGATACGCAGTATTTT.

There are a few counts of this clonotype. This chain uses TRBV4-3 with TRBJ2-7; unclear D gene. The V end was cut by 4 bases, the J end by 0 bases, with 13 bases between. The CDR3 consists of 15 residues. Germline V lookup: CDR1 LGHNA, CDR2 YSLEER. The CDR3 protein is CASSPFTEPSYEQYF. The CDR3 DNA sequence: TGCGCCAGCAGCCCCTTCACGGAGCCCTCCTACGAGCAGTACTTC.

The J gene is TRBJ2-3, the V gene TRBV4-1; no reliable D call. CDR3 length equals 13 residues. The V end lost 1 base, the J end lost 5 bases, and 7 bases lay between the germline ends. Germline V gives CDR1 MGHRA, CDR2 YSYEKL. This CDR3 is CASSQVHGDTQYF. As DNA, the CDR3 is TGCGCCAGCAGCCAAGTTCATGGAGATACGCAGTATTTT.